This T cell receptor beta chain was recorded in a study of a mutant IDH1 vaccine in newly diagnosed glioma. Time point here: week 35, safety follow-up. Vaccination used 300 ug of mutant IDH1 20-mer peptide per dose, with topical imiquimod. The data were produced by immunoSEQ multiplex PCR, yet TCRdb's version contains in-frame clones alone and is incomplete. The data contain 50,000 to 70,000 clones, roughly 84% of them singletons. Overall study results and limits: There were vaccine-induced immune responses in roughly 95% of the patients.

As for this clone: As yet, its antigen is unknown. The junction and the germline gene differ at one end; a read error may be behind it.

The germline CDR1 and CDR2 sequences are SGHNT and YYREEE (reference sequence). The CDR3 is 14 residues long. The clonotype was recovered from a man aged 25 to 45 with glioma. Sequenced here: PBMCs, sampled from a glioma patient whose treatment included an IDH1 peptide vaccine. The rearrangement links TRBV5-4 to TRBJ1-2; D unresolved. The CDR3 loop is CASNLQSENYGYTF. The DNA for the CDR3 is TGTGCCAGCAACTTGCAATCAGAGAACTATGGCTACACCTTC. The variable domain in full, completed from reference TRBV5-4 and TRBJ1-2, reads ETGVTQSPTHLIKTRGQQVTLRCSSQSGHNTVSWYQQALGQGPQFIFQYYREEENGRGNFPPRFSGLQFPNYSSELNVNALELDDSALYLCASNLQSENYGYTFGSGTRLTVV.